Reported below is one T cell receptor (beta chain). As yet, its antigen is unknown. Naive-designated CD8 cells lacked CD45RO, were positively enriched for CCR7, and omitted terminally differentiated effector memory CD45RA+ cells. Deletions cut 4 bases from V and 5 bases from J, with 6 bases between. Germline CDR1 SQVTM, CDR2 ANQGSEA. The CDR3 extends over 10 amino acids. The entry originates in a study of shared clonotypes between healthy human individuals. Notes on the study in general: Sample collection involved blood only; tissue repertoires are likely different.

Some clones are missing from TCRdb's copy, which holds only in-frame ones; the method was immunoSEQ multiplex PCR. Seen here are under 850,000 clones, more than 85% observed once, and the top ten hold around 24%. Sequenced: naive CD8+ T cells sorted from blood. The chain combines TRBV29-1 with TRBJ2-7; D remains unclear. The clonotype comes from a man between 25 and 39 years old in good health. The CDR3 bases are TGCAGCGTTGTCTCGAACGAGCAGTACTTC. Its protein product is CSVVSNEQYF.